This TCR beta chain was captured in a study of cytomegalovirus exposure and HLA in healthy donors. Findings and caveats of the study: The study recorded 160 or so TCR beta chains that were cytomegalovirus-associated. High sensitivity and specificity were reportedly achieved when the classifier diagnosed cytomegalovirus status.

The CDR3 loop spans 12 amino acids. Germline CDR1 and CDR2: PRHDT and FYEKMQ (reference sequence). V lost 5 bases to trimming and J lost 5 bases, with 9 bases between them. TCRdb keeps only in-frame clones here, not all; method: immunoSEQ multiplex PCR. This sample has 150,000 or so clones, with around nine tenths found just once. As to this clone: Antigen specificity is unknown.

Sequenced material: PBMCs. The TCR comes from a young man in good health and CMV-seropositive. The chain employs TRBV13 and TRBJ2-5; D may be TRBD2 (7 bases). CDR3 in DNA: TGTGCCAGCAGCAGGGGGGGGGAGACCCAGTACTTC. It translates to CASSRGGETQYF.